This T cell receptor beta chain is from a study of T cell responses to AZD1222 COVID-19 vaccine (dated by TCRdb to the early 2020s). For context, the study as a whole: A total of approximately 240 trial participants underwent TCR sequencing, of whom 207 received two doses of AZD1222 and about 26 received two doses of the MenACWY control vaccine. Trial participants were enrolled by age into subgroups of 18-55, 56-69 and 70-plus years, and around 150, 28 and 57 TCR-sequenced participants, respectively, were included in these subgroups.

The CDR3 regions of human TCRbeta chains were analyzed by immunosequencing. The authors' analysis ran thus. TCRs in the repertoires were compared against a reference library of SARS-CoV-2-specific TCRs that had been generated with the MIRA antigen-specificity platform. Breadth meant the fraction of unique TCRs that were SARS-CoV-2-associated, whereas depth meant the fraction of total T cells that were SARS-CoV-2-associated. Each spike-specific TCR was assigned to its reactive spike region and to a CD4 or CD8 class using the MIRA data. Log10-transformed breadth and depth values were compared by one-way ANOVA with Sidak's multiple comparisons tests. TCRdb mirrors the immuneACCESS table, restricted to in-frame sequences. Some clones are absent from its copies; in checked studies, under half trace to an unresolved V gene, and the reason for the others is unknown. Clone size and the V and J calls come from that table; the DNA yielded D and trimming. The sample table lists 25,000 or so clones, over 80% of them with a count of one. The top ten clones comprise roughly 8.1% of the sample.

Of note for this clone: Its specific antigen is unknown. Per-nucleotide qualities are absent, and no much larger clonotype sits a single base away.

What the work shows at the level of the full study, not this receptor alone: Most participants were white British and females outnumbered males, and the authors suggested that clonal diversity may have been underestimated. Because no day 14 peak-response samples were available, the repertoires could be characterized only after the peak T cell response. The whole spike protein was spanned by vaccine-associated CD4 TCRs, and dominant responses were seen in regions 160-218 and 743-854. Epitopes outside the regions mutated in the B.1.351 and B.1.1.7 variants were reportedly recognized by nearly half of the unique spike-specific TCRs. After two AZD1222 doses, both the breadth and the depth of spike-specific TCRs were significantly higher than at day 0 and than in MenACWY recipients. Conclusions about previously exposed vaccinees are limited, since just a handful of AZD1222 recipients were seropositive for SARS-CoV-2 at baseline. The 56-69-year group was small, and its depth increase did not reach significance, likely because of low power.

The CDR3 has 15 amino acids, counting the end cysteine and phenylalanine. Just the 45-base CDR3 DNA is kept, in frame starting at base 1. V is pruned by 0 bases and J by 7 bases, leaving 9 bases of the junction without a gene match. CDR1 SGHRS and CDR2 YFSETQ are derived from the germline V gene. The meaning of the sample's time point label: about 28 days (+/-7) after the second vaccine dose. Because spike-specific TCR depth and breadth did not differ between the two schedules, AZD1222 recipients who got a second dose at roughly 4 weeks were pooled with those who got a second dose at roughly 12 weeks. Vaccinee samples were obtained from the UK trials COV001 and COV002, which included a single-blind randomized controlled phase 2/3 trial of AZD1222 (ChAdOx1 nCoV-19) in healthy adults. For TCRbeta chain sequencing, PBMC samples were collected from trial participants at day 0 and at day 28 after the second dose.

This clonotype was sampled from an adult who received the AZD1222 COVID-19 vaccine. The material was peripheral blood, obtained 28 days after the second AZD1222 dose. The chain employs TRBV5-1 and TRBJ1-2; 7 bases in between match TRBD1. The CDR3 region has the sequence CASSLAISQGGGYTF. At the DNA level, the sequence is TGCGCCAGCAGCTTGGCCATATCGCAGGGGGGTGGCTACACCTTC.